This TCR beta chain was profiled in a study of T cells in Graves' hyperthyroidism and ophthalmopathy (dated by TCRdb to the late 2010s). Study-level background: TCR V-J signatures able to tell the groups apart were searched for in a discovery cohort of 100 patients, of whom under 45 had Graves' ophthalmopathy and around 56 had stable Graves' hyperthyroidism. Prospective prediction of ophthalmopathy was tested in an independent validation cohort of 18 to 20 hyperthyroidism patients and some 17 patients who later progressed to ophthalmopathy. The approximately 95 discovery patients were divided at random into training and test sets in a 7:3 ratio. The study also compared thyroid tissue and blood T-cell repertoires from about six Graves' hyperthyroidism patients. Once sampling was done, hyperthyroidism patients were given methimazole at a starting dose of 30 mg daily, whereas ophthalmopathy patients were given high-dose intravenous methylprednisolone. According to the paper, TCR Vbeta CDR3 sequencing was carried out on over 130 peripheral blood samples, which came from fewer than 50 ophthalmopathy, around 75 hyperthyroidism and 17 progressor patients.

With respect to this clonotype: The antigen it binds to is not known. No per-base quality is available; no much larger clone lies one base away.

V is trimmed back by 6 bases and J by 0 bases, and the junction contains 1 base that no gene match accounts for. The CDR3, from cysteine to phenylalanine, totals 14 residues. Only the CDR3 DNA is retained, 42 bases long and in frame from the first base. The germline V gene yields MNHNS for CDR1 and SASEGT for CDR2. The TCR beta CDR3 regions were amplified from RNA transcripts. The TCR CDR3 was subjected to a first round of RT-PCR using the HTBI primer set and the Qiagen OneStep RT-PCR kit. The libraries were constructed in a second round of multiplex PCR and then size-selected and purified. Libraries were sequenced paired-end with 100 bp reads on an Illumina HiSeq2000. Per the source publication's procedure: SOAPnuke was used to process the raw data, throwing out any read that contained adapters or uncalled bases, had a mean Phred below 15, or lacked an exact constant-primer or identifier match. COPE v1.2.5 was used to merge high-quality paired reads, and clonotypes were defined as unique nucleotide sequences. Clonotypes were aligned to IMGT TRBV, TRBD and TRBJ reference segments using MiTCR v1.1. Analysis was restricted to V-J combinations with a frequency above 0.0001, which covered roughly 99% of repertoires. The TCS score was defined as F50 (clonal expansion) divided by E x V (chaos), with BLOSUM62-based TCRdist calculated between CDR3 peptides within each V-J. Welch's t-statistics and random forest reduced roughly 540 V-J features to 10 to 15, which were used in a naive Bayes classifier (R e1071). The Morisita-Horn index was used to measure how similar the thyroid and blood repertoires were. TCRdb ran its own pipeline on the public reads, namely fastp trimming at Q25 and MiXCR clone calling, and kept in-frame beta chains. Rows are combined by CDR3 protein, so each entry shows the most common genes and DNA. The V and J calls and clone size are TCRdb's, not the authors'. Recorded for this sample are 450,000 to 700,000 distinct CDR3 sequences; approximately 44% of them occurred a single time. About 7.8% of the sample goes to the ten largest clones.

What the work shows at the level of the full study, not this receptor alone: In cross-validation, a model built on a 13 V-J signature told ophthalmopathy apart from stable hyperthyroidism with approximately 90% sensitivity and about 81% specificity, and in testing the same model reached 80%/75%. In validation, the model predicted progression to ophthalmopathy with around 71% sensitivity and approximately 74% specificity, a median of 6.5 months before onset. Most expanded thyroid clonotypes (frequency above 0.001) were also detected in blood, a finding suggesting that blood repertoires may reflect thyroid immune responses. No statistical method was used to set the sample size in advance, and investigators knew the group allocation.

Stable Graves' hyperthyroidism was defined as the absence of progression to ophthalmopathy over 18 months of follow-up. The hyperthyroidism patients were between 18 and 65 years old and newly diagnosed, with a disease duration of less than 2 months. Any patient with an uncontrolled infection, another autoimmune disease, pregnancy or lactation was excluded. Clinical symptoms, serum thyroxine and TRAb, thyroid ultrasound, and orbital computed tomography formed the basis for the diagnoses. Total RNA was extracted with Trizol reagent, and quality was checked on an Agilent 2100 Bioanalyzer. The sample was peripheral blood or thyroid tissue (not recorded which). The V and J segments used are TRBV6-1 and TRBJ1-4, and 7 junctional nucleotides match TRBD1. This clonotype originated in a woman aged 18-35 years with Graves' hyperthyroidism. The CDR3 sequence is CASRGTATNEKLFF. The DNA reads TGTGCCAGCAGAGGGACAGCAACTAATGAAAAACTGTTTTTT.